This T cell receptor beta chain is from a study of preoperative IRX-2 immunotherapy in early breast cancer (dated by TCRdb to between 2018 and 2021). The treatment or condition tag for this specimen amounts to: preoperative locoregional IRX-2 cytokine immunotherapy. The samples were obtained from a phase Ib study in which preoperative, locoregional IRX-2 cytokine immunotherapy intended to prime immune responses was tested. Before surgery, IRX-2 was given to the donors, who were patients with early-stage breast cancer. Library preparation used the immunoSEQ multiplex PCR assay. This immuneACCESS table, as held by TCRdb, lists in-frame sequences with V and J called but not all clones. Of the missing ones, under half trace to an unresolved V gene in checked studies; the others have no known cause. Counted in this sample were about 98,000 clones; about nine tenths of them appeared once. Over 2% of the sample is taken by the ten largest.

With regard to this clone: Its antigen is not yet known. No clone much larger than this one lies a single base away; base qualities are absent.

Trimming removed 5 bases from V and 7 bases from J, leaving 12 bases between the germline ends. The CDR3 runs 13 residues from the cysteine to the phenylalanine. This entry keeps only the CDR3 DNA: 39 bases, framed from base 1. The sample was tumor tissue, taken after IRX-2 immunotherapy. The source of this sequence is a human donor with breast cancer. The chain is made from TRBV7-1 and TRBJ2-1; no confident D gene assignment can be made. TRBV7-1 is flagged as an ORF with uncertain function. The DNA sequence follows: TGTGCCAGCAGCCCCCCATGGGCAAATGAGCAGTTCTTC. This yields the protein CASSPPWANEQFF.